These 32 T cell receptor beta chains originate from one sample sequenced in a study of blood T cell repertoires in COVID-19. The table came from immunoSEQ multiplex PCR; TCRdb's copy has only in-frame clones and leaves some out. The sample includes about 130,000 clones, more than 85% seen only once; the top ten take less than 4.5%. The sequencing input was peripheral blood. The receptors were sampled from a man aged 60-69 years with COVID-19, enrolled during active disease.

The rearrangement uses TRBV7-6 and TRBJ2-7; 8 bases line up with TRBD2. V shed 4 bases and J 1 base; nucleotides not matched to a gene: 9. CDR1 SGHVS and CDR2 FNYEAQ come from the germline V gene. CDR3 size: 16 residues. The CDR3 bases are TGTGCCAGCAGCTCCACCTCGGCTAGCGGGTCCTACGAGCAGTACTTC. Translating it yields CASSSTSASGSYEQYF.

This clone was recorded once. The CDR3 sequence is CAIMGQVAQNEKLFF. For the CDR3, the DNA is TGTGCCATCATGGGACAGGTTGCCCAGAATGAAAAACTGTTTTTT. This chain uses TRBV28 with TRBJ1-4, with TRBD1 matching over 8 bases. Trimming took 10 bases from V and 5 from J; bases not matched to a gene: 12. CDR3 length: 15 amino acids. The V gene's germline CDR1 is MDHEN and CDR2 SYDVKM.

The rearrangement links TRBV7-9 to TRBJ1-1; D is ambiguous. In germline, CDR1 is SEHNR, CDR2 FQNEAQ (reference sequence). The CDR3 consists of 13 residues. Trimming left V 1 base short and J 6 bases short, with 9 bases between. CDR3 in amino acids: CASSLERSAEAFF. The CDR3 DNA sequence: TGTGCCAGCAGCTTAGAAAGATCGGCTGAAGCTTTCTTT.

The chain recombines TRBV6-1 with TRBJ2-1; 14 bases line up with TRBD2. CDR3 length equals 15 residues. Germline assignment: CDR1 MNHNS and CDR2 SASEGT. With 3 bases clipped from V and 9 bases from J, the junction kept 4 bases outside the gene matches. CDR3 amino acids: CASSETSGGAIEQFF. The CDR3 bases are TGTGCCAGCAGTGAGACTAGCGGGGGGGCCATTGAGCAGTTCTTC.

In this sample, this clone turned up a few times. The rearrangement joins TRBV5-6 to TRBJ1-5; D is undetermined. This CDR3 comprises 13 residues. V was shortened by 7 bases and J by 3 bases, with 11 bases between the two germline ends. The germline V gene encodes CDR1 SGHDT and CDR2 YYEEEE. The CDR3 is CASSSGSNQPQHF. CDR3 bases: TGTGCCAGCTCCAGCGGCTCCAATCAGCCCCAGCATTTT. Supplemented by reference TRBV5-6 and TRBJ1-5, the full variable domain reads DAGVTQSPTHLIKTRGQQVTLRCSPKSGHDTVSWYQQALGQGPQFIFQYYEEEERQRGNFPDRFSGHQFPNYSSELNVNALLLGDSALYLCASSSGSNQPQHFGDGTRLSIL.

The J gene is TRBJ1-2, the V gene TRBV7-3, with TRBD1 matching over 8 bases. J was trimmed by 7 bases and V by 5 bases; bases with no gene match: 15. Germline CDR1 reads SGHTA; CDR2 reads FQGTGA. This CDR3 contains 16 residues. CDR3 DNA sequence: TGTGCCAGCAGCGACACCCCCTTGACAGGGGAGAGTGGCTACACCTTC. Translated: CASSDTPLTGESGYTF.

The chain links TRBV19 to TRBJ2-7; TRBD1 agrees at 8 bases. The CDR3 consists of 15 residues. Germline CDR1 and CDR2: LNHDA and SQIVND (reference sequence). The junction had 11 bases not matched to a gene; V was cut back by 7 bases and J by 3 bases. The CDR3 bases are TGTGCCAGTAAGAAGACAGGGGAAAGGGGCTACGAGCAGTACTTC. Translated: CASKKTGERGYEQYF.

This rearrangement joins TRBV12-3 or TRBV12-4 to TRBJ1-6, with D possibly TRBD1 on 6 matching bases. V lost 5 bases and J lost 11, with 13 bases in between. The CDR3 is 13 residues long. The CDR3 DNA sequence: TGTGCCAGCAGTCAGGACAGTAAGACACCCCTCCACTTT. Amino acids: CASSQDSKTPLHF.

This clone occurred once. This chain uses TRBV3-1 (or the pseudogene TRBV3-2) with TRBJ2-1; 7 bases agree with TRBD2. Germline V gives CDR1 LGHDT, CDR2 YNNKEL (reference sequence). The CDR3 runs to 14 residues. V shed 4 bases and J 5 bases; nucleotides not matched to a gene: 5. The CDR3 loop reads CASSLSTSHNEQFF. The CDR3 DNA sequence: TGTGCCAGCAGCCTCTCGACTAGCCACAATGAGCAGTTCTTC.

This rearrangement joins TRBV16 to TRBJ1-5; maybe TRBD1 (5 bases). V shed 2 bases and J shed 3 bases, with 11 bases lying between them. The CDR3 spans 15 residues. Germline loops: CDR1 KGHSY, CDR2 FQNENV. The CDR3, as DNA: TGTGCCAGCAGCCAACAAAGGGGTAACAATCAGCCCCAGCATTTT. Its protein product is CASSQQRGNNQPQHF.

Here the CDR3 reads CASSPRSGGFAYNSPLHF. The CDR3 DNA reads TGTGCCAGCAGCCCCCGCTCTGGAGGGTTCGCCTATAATTCACCCCTCCACTTT. V usage is TRBV3-1 (or the pseudogene TRBV3-2) and J usage is TRBJ1-6; D gene uncertain. The germline V gene has CDR1 LGHDT and CDR2 YNNKEL (reference sequence). The CDR3 extends over 18 amino acids. Trimming shortened V by 4 bases and J by 2 bases, and 18 bases separated the two germline ends.

The chain links TRBV19 to TRBJ2-7; possible D gene TRBD1, 5 bases. The CDR3 covers 14 residues. Germline V lookup: CDR1 LNHDA, CDR2 SQIVND (reference sequence). The V and J ends lost 3 bases and 1 base respectively, with 10 bases between them. The CDR3 sequence: CASSMGRQSYEQYF. CDR3 sequence (DNA): TGTGCCAGTAGTATGGGAAGACAGTCCTACGAGCAGTACTTC.

The chain is built from TRBV6-4 and TRBJ1-1; 7 nucleotides match TRBD1. There are 11 residues in the CDR3. Germline V gene sequence: CDR1 MRHNA, CDR2 SNTAGT. The CDR3 reads CARRGATEAFF. For the CDR3, the DNA is TGTGCTCGCAGGGGGGCAACTGAAGCTTTCTTT.

This clone was counted once. A junction boundary mismatches the germline segment, possibly from a read error. The rearrangement joins TRBV28 to TRBJ1-1; D is ambiguous. CDR1 and CDR2 from the germline V gene are MDHEN and SYDVKM. The CDR3 is 12 residues long. The CDR3 spells CASSVVNSEAFF. CDR3 nucleotide sequence: TGTGCCAGCAGTGTCGTGAACTCTGAAGCTTTCTTT. The entire variable domain, with the rest obtained from reference TRBV28 and TRBJ1-1, is as follows: DVKVTQSSRYLVKRTGEKVFLECVQDMDHENMFWYRQDPGLGLRLIYFSYDVKMKEKGDIPEGYSVSREKKERFSLILESASTNQTSMYLCASSVVNSEAFFGQGTRLTVV.

Worth noting for this clone: At one boundary the junction diverges from the germline segment, which might be a read error. The DNA of the CDR3 is TGTGCCAGCAGCCTAACGGGTAACAGGGGGGAGACCCAGTACTTC. It is translated as CASSLTGNRGETQYF. The rearrangement joins TRBV7-3 to TRBJ2-5; 8 bases map to TRBD1. Germline V gene data show CDR1 as SGHTA and CDR2 as FQGTGA. The CDR3 sequence is 15 residues long.

This clone was detected only once. This chain uses TRBV18 with TRBJ1-2; D call uncertain. The CDR3 loop spans 13 amino acids. Per the germline V gene, CDR1 is KGHSH and CDR2 is LQKENI. The ends were cut back, 5 bases at V and 5 bases at J, with 12 bases in the middle. Here the CDR3 reads CASSTTEAYGYTF. CDR3 in DNA: TGTGCCAGCTCAACTACGGAGGCTTATGGCTACACCTTC.

The J gene is TRBJ1-5, the V gene TRBV4-1, with D perhaps matching TRBD1 (6 bases). Germline V lookup: CDR1 MGHRA, CDR2 YSYEKL. This CDR3 comprises 15 residues. Trimming cost V 2 bases and J 5 bases, with 13 bases left between them. The CDR3 bases are TGCGCCAGCAGCCAACAGTCACCAGGGGATCAGCCCCAGCATTTT. It translates to CASSQQSPGDQPQHF.

This chain uses TRBV7-3 with TRBJ2-3; TRBD1 might be the D (6 bases). Germline V gene data show CDR1 as SGHTA and CDR2 as FQGTGA. V lost 1 base to trimming and J lost 3 bases, with 8 bases between them. The CDR3 runs to 14 residues. In nucleotides, the CDR3 is TGTGCCAGCAGCTTAAGGGGGCTAACAGATACGCAGTATTTT. It translates to CASSLRGLTDTQYF. Full variable domain (outside the CDR3, taken from reference TRBV7-3 and TRBJ2-3): GAGVSQTPSNKVTEKGKYVELRCDPISGHTALYWYRQSLGQGPEFLIYFQGTGAADDSGLPNDRFFAVRPEGSVSTLKIQRTERGDSAVYLCASSLRGLTDTQYFGPGTRLTVL.

The chain is built from TRBV29-1 and TRBJ1-1, with D maybe TRBD1 (6 bases). The ends were cut back, 2 bases at V and 7 bases at J, with 14 bases in the middle. Looked up from germline, CDR1 is SQVTM and CDR2 is ANQGSEA. This CDR3 contains 13 residues. In nucleotides, the CDR3 is TGCAGCGTTGAAAGACGAGCGGACAGTGAAGCTTTCTTT. Protein: CSVERRADSEAFF. Combining the CDR3 with reference TRBV29-1 and TRBJ1-1 gives the whole variable domain SAVISQKPSRDICQRGTSLTIQCQVDSQVTMMFWYRQQPGQSLTLIATANQGSEATYESGFVIDKFPISRPNLTFSTLTVSNMSPEDSSIYLCSVERRADSEAFFGQGTRLTVV.

The J gene is TRBJ1-2, the V gene TRBV25-1; D is possibly TRBD1 (6 bases). This CDR3 is built from 13 residues. Trimming took off 3 bases at V and 4 bases at J, with 9 bases between the two ends. Germline V gene data show CDR1 as MGHDK and CDR2 as SYGVNS. The CDR3 sequence: CASSDARGYGYTF. In nucleotides, the CDR3 is TGTGCCAGCAGTGACGCCAGGGGCTATGGCTACACCTTC.

The chain uses TRBV6-2 or TRBV6-3 and TRBJ2-7; D unclear. The CDR3 consists of 15 residues. CDR1 MNHEY and CDR2 SVGEGT come from the germline V gene. The V gene lost 0 bases and the J gene lost 3 bases, with 12 bases spanning the gap. The CDR3 DNA reads as TGTGCCAGCAGTTACTCTGACGACAACAACTACGAGCAGTACTTC. Its protein is CASSYSDDNNYEQYF.

The chain is built from TRBV25-1 and TRBJ1-3; D is uncertain. The CDR3 has 16 amino acids. Per germline, CDR1 MGHDK and CDR2 SYGVNS. V lost 0 bases and J 1 base, leaving 10 bases between the germline ends. The DNA for the CDR3 is TGTGCCAGCAGTGAATATGGCGCGGGGTCTGGAAACACCATATATTTT. Translating gives CASSEYGAGSGNTIYF.

The sample holds a few counts of this clone. The rearrangement joins TRBV4-1 to TRBJ1-4; D perhaps matches TRBD1 (5 bases). The CDR3 is made up of 15 amino acids. Germline V gene sequence: CDR1 MGHRA, CDR2 YSYEKL. The germline V and J ends were trimmed by 4 bases and 8 bases, with 17 bases remaining between them. Written as DNA, the CDR3 is TGCGCCAGCAGCCTCCAGGGAGGGGTGGGCGAAAAACTGTTTTTT. Translated, it gives CASSLQGGVGEKLFF.

Only one count was recorded for this clone. The chain has TRBV6-1 and TRBJ1-3; perhaps TRBD1 as D (5 bases). V shed 4 bases and J shed 7 bases, with 20 bases lying between them. The germline gives CDR1 MNHNS, CDR2 SASEGT. The CDR3 loop spans 16 amino acids. The CDR3 region is CASSGGVWSVGNTIYF. The CDR3 region has the DNA TGTGCCAGCAGTGGGGGGGTTTGGAGCGTGGGGAACACCATATATTTT.

V and J are TRBV6-6 and TRBJ1-4; D unclear. CDR3 length equals 13 residues. Trimming removed 6 bases at V and 5 bases at J, with 10 bases between. Germline CDR1 and CDR2: MNHNY and SVGAGI (reference sequence). The CDR3 sequence is CASSPQPNEKLFF. The CDR3 DNA reads as TGTGCCAGCAGCCCACAACCGAATGAAAAACTGTTTTTT.

In the case of this clone: Germline and junction disagree at one end, which may indicate a read error. The CDR3 region has the DNA TGTGCCAGCACCCCTTTCACTGGAGGAGGTACGCTCTTC. Protein sequence: CASTPFTGGGTLF. The chain uses TRBV27 and TRBJ2-1; D perhaps matches TRBD2 (5 bases). Germline CDR1 is MNHEY and CDR2 is SMNVEV (reference sequence). The CDR3 consists of 13 residues.

This clone was detected only a few times. This chain connects TRBV7-3 to TRBJ1-1, with D hard to call. Germline V gene lookup returns CDR1 SGHTA and CDR2 FQGTGA. The CDR3 runs 14 residues. Trimming shortened V by 6 bases and J by 4 bases, and 15 bases separated the two germline ends. DNA for the CDR3: TGTGCCAGCAGTCAAACACAGCGGGGCACTGAAGCTTTCTTT. As protein: CASSQTQRGTEAFF.

This chain links TRBV7-8 with TRBJ2-7; no firm D call. Germline CDR1 reads SGHVS; CDR2 reads FQNEAQ. Deletions cut 8 bases from V and 3 bases from J, with 5 bases between. The CDR3 consists of 10 residues. The DNA of the CDR3 is TGTGCCAGCGCGCACTACGAGCAGTACTTC. It specifies CASAHYEQYF.

The chain is built from TRBV18 and TRBJ1-6; 7 bases agree with TRBD1. Germline V gives CDR1 KGHSH, CDR2 LQKENI. The ends lost 3 bases at V and 6 bases at J; junction bases unmatched: 5. This CDR3 spans 15 amino acids. The CDR3 bases are TGTGCCAGCTCACCGACAGGGTTGGGTAATTCACCCCTCCACTTT. It specifies CASSPTGLGNSPLHF.

The chain has TRBV6-5 and TRBJ2-1; D may be TRBD1 (6 bases). Germline V CDR1 and CDR2: MNHEY, SVGAGI. V shed 0 bases and J shed 8 bases, with 14 bases lying between them. The CDR3 has 15 amino acids. For the CDR3, the DNA is TGTGCCAGCAGTTACTCGGTGACAGGTTTCGATGAGCAGTTCTTC. Its translation is CASSYSVTGFDEQFF.

The gene calls are TRBV7-9 and TRBJ2-7; 8 bases map to TRBD1. The germline V gene encodes CDR1 SEHNR and CDR2 FQNEAQ (reference sequence). This CDR3 contains 16 residues. V trimming: 1 base; J trimming: 3 bases; junction bases outside the gene matches: 8. The chain's CDR3 is CASSLVGTGGNYEQYF. CDR3 bases: TGTGCCAGCAGCTTAGTTGGTACAGGGGGTAACTACGAGCAGTACTTC.

J is TRBJ1-5 and V is TRBV6-2 or TRBV6-3; 7 nucleotides align to TRBD1. Germline V lookup: CDR1 MNHEY, CDR2 SVGEGT. The CDR3 runs 17 residues. Trimming took 0 bases from V and 0 from J; bases not matched to a gene: 5. CDR3 nucleotide sequence: TGTGCCAGCAGTTACTCCGCGGGACAGTATAGCAATCAGCCCCAGCATTTT. It specifies CASSYSAGQYSNQPQHF.